This T cell receptor beta chain came from a study of PD-1 blockade in classical Hodgkin lymphoma. Trimming shortened V by 9 bases and J by 0 bases, and 3 bases separated the two germline ends. Germline values: CDR1 MNHEY, CDR2 SMNVEV (reference sequence). The length of the CDR3 is 11 residues. The time point is: cycle 4 day 1 (C4D1), after around six weeks of nivolumab. Every patient had relapsed following autologous stem cell transplantation, and cohorts differed in brentuximab vedotin exposure. Magnetic negative selection of thawed PBMCs yielded the CD8+ T cells. Using immunoSEQ multiplex PCR, the repertoire was profiled, and TCRdb retains in-frame clones only, with some absent. Here the sample spans about 15,000 clones, approximately 88% being singletons.

The receptor was derived from a human donor with classical Hodgkin lymphoma. Sequencing used CD8+ T cells from blood, obtained before the fourth cycle of nivolumab. The chain carries TRBV27 and TRBJ1-3, with D hard to call. CDR3 in amino acids: CASHSGNTIYF. The DNA of the CDR3 is TGTGCCAGTCACTCTGGAAACACCATATATTTT.